The rows below give T cell receptor beta chains drawn from one sample of a study of T cell clones after liver transplantation. This table comes from immunoSEQ multiplex PCR, and its TCRdb copy is limited to in-frame clones, with some not included. The sample records 99,000 or so clones, around 83% being singletons. Source: CD4+ T cells from blood, taken before liver transplant. Source of these receptors: a human donor who received a liver transplant. The CDR3 runs from the conserved cysteine through the conserved F or W. A D gene is named only where the DNA matches it firmly. Some rows mark clone size as missing; the rest say once, few, many or name a class of expanded clone.

V gene	clone size	J gene	D gene	CDR3 DNA	CDR3 protein
TRBV19	.	TRBJ2-7	.	TGTGCCAGTAGTATAGGACGGAACTCCTACGAGCAGTACTTC	CASSIGRNSYEQYF
TRBV9	.	TRBJ1-3	.	TGTGCCAGCAGCGTAAACGGGGGGTTTGGAAACACCATATATTTT	CASSVNGGFGNTIYF
TRBV5-3	.	TRBJ2-1	.	TGTGCCAGAATCAAGCGAGAGTCACACACACAGGATAATGAGCAGTTCTTC	CARIKRESHTQDNEQFF
TRBV5-1	few	TRBJ2-5	.	TGCGCCAGCAGCTTGATTCCTAGCGAGACCCAGTACTTC	CASSLIPSETQYF
TRBV30	few	TRBJ2-1	TRBD2	TGTGCCTGGAGCCCCGGGGGGAGGGCCATGAGTGAGCAGTTCTTC	CAWSPGGRAMSEQFF
TRBV4-2	.	TRBJ2-3	.	TGTGCCAGCAGCCAAGGACAGGTCATCACAGATACGCAGTATTTT	CASSQGQVITDTQYF
TRBV5-1	.	TRBJ1-1	TRBD1	TGCGCCAGCAGCTGGCGGACAGGGCAGAACACTGAAGCTTTCTTT	CASSWRTGQNTEAFF
TRBV6-6	.	TRBJ1-4	.	TGTGCCAGCAGAAACCCCAGGGGAGGAACTAATGAAAAACTGTTTTTT	CASRNPRGGTNEKLFF
TRBV5-1	.	TRBJ1-4	.	TGCGCCAGCAGCCCGTTCGGAGCTAATGAAAAACTGTTTTTT	CASSPFGANEKLFF
TRBV19	.	TRBJ1-2	TRBD1	TGTGCCAGTACCGGGACAGGGGGTTCCTATGGCTACACCTTC	CASTGTGGSYGYTF